Presented here are 28 T cell receptor beta chains from one specimen sequenced in a study of shared clonotypes between healthy human individuals. Only in-frame clones appear in the TCRdb table, and some are missing; sequencing was by immunoSEQ multiplex PCR. The data show 450,000 to 500,000 clones, approximately 80% seen once. Sequenced: PBMCs. Receptors originate from a woman between 40 and 55 years old in good health. Some clones in this sample may be carry-over from other donors' samples.

The table lists this clone with a few counts. V is TRBV28 and J is TRBJ1-4, with D possibly matching TRBD1 (6 bases). CDR1 is MDHEN, CDR2 SYDVKM, per germline. Trimming removed 5 bases from V and 3 bases from J, with 13 bases in between. This CDR3 spans 15 amino acids. In nucleotides, the CDR3 is TGTGCCAGCAGTGCCTCGGGGGCAGCTAATGAAAAACTGTTTTTT. Translating it yields CASSASGAANEKLFF.

V usage is TRBV7-3 and J usage is TRBJ2-3, with 7 positions matching TRBD2. This CDR3 has 16 residues. Germline V CDR1 and CDR2: SGHTA, FQGTGA. V trimming: 5 bases; J trimming: 3 bases; junction bases outside the gene matches: 11. The DNA for the CDR3 is TGTGCCAGCAGCCGCGAGGGAGCACTAGCGACAGATACGCAGTATTTT. Translation: CASSREGALATDTQYF.

This sequence joins TRBV9 and TRBJ2-3, with TRBD1 as a possible D gene (5 bases). Trimming shortened V by 0 bases and J by 4 bases, and 15 bases separated the two germline ends. The germline V gene has CDR1 SGDLS and CDR2 YYNGEE. This CDR3 contains 16 residues. The CDR3 protein is CASSVDYLRVPDTQYF. The CDR3 DNA sequence: TGTGCCAGCAGCGTAGACTACCTCAGGGTCCCAGATACGCAGTATTTT.

The chain is built from TRBV6-5 and TRBJ2-7, with 9 bases that match TRBD2. Germline V gene data show CDR1 as MNHEY and CDR2 as SVGAGI. V lost 5 bases to trimming and J lost 2 bases; unmatched junction nucleotides: 7. The CDR3 totals 15 residues. Here the CDR3 reads CASSKLAGRTYEQYF. CDR3 coding DNA: TGTGCCAGCAGTAAACTAGCGGGTAGAACCTACGAGCAGTACTTC.

The chain combines TRBV5-1 with TRBJ2-2, with TRBD1 matching 8 bases. V was pared by 4 bases and J by 0 bases, with 5 bases of the junction left unmatched. Germline assignment: CDR1 SGHRS and CDR2 YFSETQ. The CDR3 is made up of 16 amino acids. The CDR3 spells CASSPPGQANTGELFF. The CDR3, as DNA: TGCGCCAGCAGCCCCCCGGGACAGGCGAACACCGGGGAGCTGTTTTTT.

In this sample, this clone turned up once. This chain joins TRBV30 and TRBJ1-4; weak D call: TRBD1 (6 bases). Germline assignment: CDR1 GTSNPN and CDR2 SVGIG (reference sequence). V lost 8 bases and J 4 bases, leaving 20 bases between the germline ends. This CDR3 region has 15 residues. The CDR3 is CARGGASRDNEKLFF. The CDR3 DNA sequence: TGTGCCAGGGGGGGCGCGTCCCGGGATAATGAAAAACTGTTTTTT.

At least ten counts were recorded for this clone. The sample contains more than one DNA sequence encoding this CDR3. This rearrangement joins TRBV10-3 to TRBJ2-1, with D possibly TRBD2 on 6 matching bases. The CDR3 runs to 17 residues. Germline V gene data show CDR1 as ENHRY and CDR2 as SYGVKD. V lost 2 bases to trimming and J lost 3 bases, with 17 bases between them. This CDR3 reads CAISEPFSSANYNEQFF. The CDR3 DNA follows: TGTGCCATCAGTGAGCCCTTCTCTAGCGCAAACTACAATGAGCAGTTCTTC.

V usage is TRBV6-5 and J usage is TRBJ1-1; D call uncertain. CDR1 is MNHEY, CDR2 SVGAGI, per germline. CDR3 size: 14 residues. V lost 2 bases and J 1 base, leaving 8 bases between the germline ends. The CDR3 here is CASSYQAENTEAFF. The DNA of the CDR3 is TGTGCCAGCAGTTACCAAGCTGAGAACACTGAAGCTTTCTTT.

The chain carries TRBV29-1 and TRBJ2-7; 10 bases are a match to TRBD1. The V and J ends lost 4 bases and 5 bases, in that order; junction bases with no gene match: 2. The CDR3 extends over 12 amino acids. Germline CDR1 and CDR2: SQVTM and ANQGSEA. Here the CDR3 DNA reads TGCAGCGTTGTGACAGGGGGCGACGAGCAGTACTTC. Its translation: CSVVTGGDEQYF.

The chain has TRBV5-4 and TRBJ2-5; D is unclear. Trimming took off 1 base at V and 3 bases at J, with 7 bases between the two ends. Germline V gene data show CDR1 as SGHNT and CDR2 as YYREEE (reference sequence). This CDR3 has 13 amino acids. The CDR3 DNA sequence: TGTGCCAGCAGCTTGCCGTTAAAAGAGACCCAGTACTTC. This sequence encodes CASSLPLKETQYF.

This clone was observed a single time. Written as DNA, the CDR3 is TGTGCCAGTACCATAGGGGACAGGGGTCCCTATGGCTACACCTTC. The encoded protein is CASTIGDRGPYGYTF. This chain connects TRBV19 to TRBJ1-2; 10 bases fit TRBD1. CDR1 is LNHDA, CDR2 SQIVND, per germline (reference sequence). CDR3 length: 15 amino acids. The ends lost 7 bases at V and 4 bases at J; junction bases unmatched: 9. The full variable domain, completed using reference TRBV19 and TRBJ1-2, is DGGITQSPKYLFRKEGQNVTLSCEQNLNHDAMYWYRQDPGQGLRLIYYSQIVNDFQKGDIAEGYSVSREKKESFPLTVTSAQKNPTAFYLCASTIGDRGPYGYTFGSGTRLTVV.

In its sample, this clone was seen once. The chain combines TRBV5-4 with TRBJ2-5; 7 nucleotides line up with TRBD1. CDR1 is SGHNT and CDR2 is YYREEE in the germline V gene (reference sequence). The J segment lost 1 base and the V segment lost 4 bases, leaving 13 bases of the junction unmatched. This CDR3 is 17 amino acids long. The chain's CDR3 is CASSPPPGTAGQETQYF. The CDR3 DNA is TGTGCCAGCAGCCCACCTCCCGGGACAGCTGGCCAAGAGACCCAGTACTTC.

The chain combines TRBV27 with TRBJ2-7; D might be TRBD2 (6 bases). Germline V CDR1 and CDR2: MNHEY, SMNVEV (reference sequence). V was shortened by 0 bases and J by 0 bases, with 12 bases between the two germline ends. The CDR3 extends over 16 amino acids. The CDR3 region is CASSLSGGDVSYEQYF. The CDR3 coding sequence is TGTGCCAGCAGTTTATCGGGCGGGGATGTCTCCTACGAGCAGTACTTC.

There are a few counts of this clone. V and J are TRBV6-6 and TRBJ1-1, with a weak D call TRBD1 (6 bases). Germline V gives CDR1 MNHNY, CDR2 SVGAGI (reference sequence). This CDR3 is 14 amino acids long. Between the trimmed V and J ends, which lost 5 bases and 2 bases, there was a span of 12 bases. The CDR3 spells CASSLATGNTEAFF. CDR3 bases: TGTGCCAGCAGTCTAGCGACAGGCAACACTGAAGCTTTCTTT.

Note on this clone: Different DNA sequences within this sample yield the same CDR3. The genes are TRBV2 and TRBJ2-5, with D perhaps matching TRBD2 (6 bases). V was cut by 6 bases and J by 5 bases, with 10 bases left in between. The germline V gene encodes CDR1 SNHLY and CDR2 FYNNEI. The CDR3 sequence is 12 residues long. The CDR3 spells CASRTEGETQYF. The CDR3 DNA reads as TGTGCCAGCAGGACGGAGGGGGAGACCCAGTACTTC.

The chain has TRBV9 and TRBJ2-5; perhaps TRBD2 as D (6 bases). Near its end, the DNA agrees better with TRBJ2-7, so the J call may be wrong. Germline V gives CDR1 SGDLS, CDR2 YYNGEE. The CDR3 runs to 16 residues. In nucleotides, the CDR3 is TGTGCCAGCAGCCTCCACCGGGACTCTCCGCCCTACGAGCAGTACTTC. Translating gives CASSLHRDSPPYEQYF.

The V and J genes are TRBV9 and TRBJ1-1, with TRBD1 as a possible D gene (6 bases). Trimming removed 0 bases from V and 2 bases from J, with 11 bases in between. CDR3 length: 15 amino acids. Germline-derived CDR1 and CDR2 are SGDLS and YYNGEE. The chain's CDR3 is CASSVGGTTNTEAFF. CDR3 DNA sequence: TGTGCCAGCAGCGTAGGCGGGACAACTAACACTGAAGCTTTCTTT.

The CDR3 loop reads CASRTRDRGQETQYF. In nucleotides, the CDR3 is TGTGCCAGTAGAACCCGGGACAGGGGCCAAGAGACCCAGTACTTC. V usage is TRBV19 and J usage is TRBJ2-5, with TRBD1 matching over 10 bases. The ends lost 6 bases at V and 1 base at J; junction bases unmatched: 5. The CDR3 contains 15 residues. From germline, CDR1 is LNHDA and CDR2 SQIVND (reference sequence). Full variable domain (outside the CDR3, taken from reference TRBV19 and TRBJ2-5): DGGITQSPKYLFRKEGQNVTLSCEQNLNHDAMYWYRQDPGQGLRLIYYSQIVNDFQKGDIAEGYSVSREKKESFPLTVTSAQKNPTAFYLCASRTRDRGQETQYFGPGTRLLVL.

CDR3 amino acids: CASSSRTSGRDEQFF. CDR3 nucleotides: TGTGCCAGCAGCTCCCGGACTAGCGGGCGTGATGAGCAGTTCTTC. The V gene is TRBV11-2, the J gene TRBJ2-1, with 11 bases aligning to TRBD2. Germline trimming cut 4 bases from V and 8 bases from J; bases unmatched to any gene: 7. This CDR3 is 15 amino acids long. CDR1 is SGHAT and CDR2 is FQNNGV in the germline V gene.

This clone was found a few times. The CDR3 protein is CASNGRAGNTIYF. In nucleotides, the CDR3 is TGTGCCAGCAATGGCAGGGCTGGAAACACCATATATTTT. This sequence joins TRBV6-6 and TRBJ1-3, with D perhaps matching TRBD1 (5 bases). The CDR3 totals 13 residues. Trimming removed 7 bases from V and 2 bases from J, with 9 bases in between. Looked up from germline, CDR1 is MNHNY and CDR2 is SVGAGI (reference sequence).

The chain recombines TRBV4-2 with TRBJ2-3, with TRBD2 matching 16 bases. CDR1 and CDR2 from the germline V gene are LGHNA and YNFKEQ. The V segment lost 0 bases and the J segment 3 bases; nucleotides outside the gene matches: 9. This CDR3 is built from 20 residues. The CDR3 DNA sequence: TGTGCCAGCAGCCAAGAAGGGGGACTAGCGGGAGGGGCGCGGACAGATACGCAGTATTTT. Protein sequence: CASSQEGGLAGGARTDTQYF.

The J gene is TRBJ1-1, the V gene TRBV6-5, with D unresolved. This CDR3 has 14 amino acids. With 2 bases removed from V and 1 base from J, the gap between germline ends came to 8 bases. Germline-derived CDR1 and CDR2 are MNHEY and SVGAGI. The CDR3 DNA sequence: TGTGCCAGCAGTTACGCCCTTGGGAACACTGAAGCTTTCTTT. Translating gives CASSYALGNTEAFF.

V gene TRBV28 combines with J gene TRBJ1-4; D gene unclear. Germline CDR1 reads MDHEN; CDR2 reads SYDVKM. V was pared by 3 bases and J by 0 bases, with 8 bases between. CDR3 size: 15 residues. The CDR3 protein is CASSFPGPTNEKLFF. The CDR3 region has the DNA TGTGCCAGCAGTTTCCCAGGCCCAACTAATGAAAAACTGTTTTTT.

Notes on this clone: This may be a read error: a much more frequent sequence differs by one nucleotide. Other DNA sequences in this specimen translate into the identical CDR3. The V call is TRBV2, the J call TRBJ1-2, with 7 bases lining up with TRBD1. Per germline, CDR1 SNHLY and CDR2 FYNNEI. The junction had 4 bases not matched to a gene; V was cut back by 8 bases and J by 4 bases. This CDR3 has 12 residues. For the CDR3, the DNA is TGTGCCAGCGACAGGGAGGGCTATGGCTACACCTTC. This translates into CASDREGYGYTF.

The V and J genes are TRBV6-1 and TRBJ1-2, with D unclear. This CDR3 is 15 amino acids long. Germline V gene data show CDR1 as MNHNS and CDR2 as SASEGT. Between the trimmed V and J ends, which lost 3 bases and 4 bases, there was a span of 15 bases. As DNA, the CDR3 is TGTGCCAGCAGTGAGTGGAGGGTAGTTGCCTATGGCTACACCTTC. This translates into CASSEWRVVAYGYTF.

This clone was counted once. The rearrangement links TRBV5-1 to TRBJ2-1; 10 bases fit TRBD1. The CDR3 runs 15 residues. Germline V gene sequence: CDR1 SGHRS, CDR2 YFSETQ. J gave up 6 bases and V 4 bases, and 7 bases lay outside the gene matches. The DNA for the CDR3 is TGCGCCAGCAGCCCCGGGACAGGGGTTCGCAATGAGCAGTTCTTC. Its protein is CASSPGTGVRNEQFF. Full variable domain (missing parts from reference TRBV5-1 and TRBJ2-1): KAGVTQTPRYLIKTRGQQVTLSCSPISGHRSVSWYQQTPGQGLQFLFEYFSETQRNKGNFPGRFSGRQFSNSRSEMNVSTLELGDSALYLCASSPGTGVRNEQFFGPGTRLTVL.

The rearrangement links TRBV28 to TRBJ1-5; no clear D gene. The germline V and J ends were trimmed by 3 bases and 0 bases, with 9 bases remaining between them. From germline, CDR1 is MDHEN and CDR2 SYDVKM. The CDR3 spans 15 residues. The CDR3 is CASSFGRFSNQPQHF. The CDR3 bases are TGTGCCAGCAGTTTTGGTCGGTTTAGCAATCAGCCCCAGCATTTT.

This chain uses TRBV7-2 with TRBJ2-3, with D uncertain. The CDR3 loop spans 13 amino acids. V was trimmed by 7 bases and J by 6 bases, leaving 14 bases between them. Per germline, CDR1 SGHTA and CDR2 FQGNSA. DNA for the CDR3: TGTGCCAGCACCATAGATTGGGGTGATACGCAGTATTTT. Translated: CASTIDWGDTQYF.